The clone carrying this T cell receptor (beta chain) is termed medium-sized (0.01 to 0.1%). What it binds is unknown. For a library built for alpha chains, this beta chain is a stray read; little rests on its size. This entry comes from a study of spatial heterogeneity in lung cancer. Study-wide findings and caveats: The number of expanded tumor alpha and beta chains correlated with mutation number. When ubiquitous and regional expanded TCRs were counted, their numbers tracked ubiquitous and regional nonsynonymous mutations, respectively.

The presence of a unique molecular identifier marked each TCR cDNA molecule. One entry per CDR3 protein results from TCRdb running MiXCR on the 5' RACE reads. The sample carries 4,000 to 6,500 distinct CDR3 sequences, 5% to 7.5% recorded once. Time point specified: sample taken at primary tumor resection. Trimming removed 1 base at V and 0 bases at J, with 10 bases between. The CDR3 is made up of 15 amino acids. Germline V gives CDR1 LGHDT, CDR2 YNNKEL (reference sequence). This sequence originates from a female donor with early-stage non-small cell lung cancer. The sequenced sample was lung tumor tissue, obtained at surgery. The chain carries TRBV3-1 and TRBJ2-7, with a tentative D call TRBD2 (5 bases). For the CDR3, the DNA is TGTGCCAGCAGCCAAGGGAGGACGAGCTCCTACGAGCAGTACTTC. Translating it yields CASSQGRTSSYEQYF.